This TCR beta chain comes out of a study of OX40 agonist ivuxolimab in advanced cancers. The CDR3 loop spans 15 amino acids. Per germline, CDR1 LNHDA and CDR2 SQIVND (reference sequence). Trimming stripped 5 bases from V and 2 bases from J, with 15 bases between. This clone was counted once. Generated by immunoSEQ multiplex PCR, the TCRdb table keeps only in-frame clones and is missing some. The sample shows tens of thousands of clones, roughly nine tenths of them seen only once. This sequence joins TRBV19 and TRBJ2-5, with D perhaps TRBD1 (5 bases). The sequencing used CD4+ or CD8+ T cells sorted from blood, collected in a trial of the OX40 agonist ivuxolimab. This TCR derives from an adult with an advanced solid tumor such as melanoma, head and neck, liver or kidney cancer. This CDR3 reads CASSQAGIRQETQYF. The CDR3 DNA is TGTGCCAGTAGTCAAGCAGGGATACGTCAAGAGACCCAGTACTTC.